The rows below give T cell receptor beta chains drawn from one sample of a study of blood T cells in healthy people across ages. Each CDR3 protein gets one entry after TCRdb re-called the 5' RACE reads with MiXCR. The sample yields about 1,500,000 distinct CDR3 sequences, 42% seen once. Sequencing was done on a sample of blood. The receptors were sampled from a woman aged 18-29 years in good health. CDR3s include the opening cysteine and the closing phenylalanine or tryptophan. D genes are given only for firm matches. A row's size may be missing; if present it is once, few, many or a size class.

V gene	clone size	D gene	CDR3 length	J gene	CDR3 DNA	CDR3 protein
TRBV5-1	.	TRBD2	14	TRBJ2-3	TGCGCCAGCAGCTATCTAGCGGGCACAGATACGCAGTATTTT	CASSYLAGTDTQYF
TRBV20-1	few	TRBD2	16	TRBJ2-7	TGCAGTGCTAGTCCTCCTAGCGGGGCTGCACGCGGGGAGCAGTACTTC	CSASPPSGAARGEQYF
TRBV20-1	.	.	12	TRBJ2-3	TGCAGGGCAAGGACTACCACAGATACGCAGTATTTT	CRARTTTDTQYF
TRBV5-1	.	.	15	TRBJ2-3	TGCGCCAGCAGCTCGGACGGTTCTAGCACAGATTCGCAGTATTTT	CASSSDGSSTDSQYF
TRBV20-1	.	TRBD2	18	TRBJ2-7	TGCAGTGCTAGGCCCCCGGGAGGGACTAGCGGCCACTCCTACGAGCAGTACTTC	CSARPPGGTSGHSYEQYF
TRBV5-4	.	.	12	TRBJ2-7	TGTGCCAGCAGCTCCCCTATGTACGAGCAGTACTTC	CASSSPMYEQYF
TRBV29-1	.	TRBD1	15	TRBJ1-1	TGCAGCGTCGTACCCCGGGACAGGGGGCTCGCTGAAGCTTTCTTT	CSVVPRDRGLAEAFF
TRBV30	.	.	14	TRBJ1-5	TGTGCCTGGAGTAATGGGGTTGGCAATCAGCCCCAGCATTTT	CAWSNGVGNQPQHF
TRBV9	few	TRBD1	18	TRBJ1-4	TGTGCCAGCAGCGGGCCGGGACAGGGGGCTTCAACTAATGAAAAACTGTTTTTT	CASSGPGQGASTNEKLFF
TRBV9	.	TRBD2	16	TRBJ2-2	TGTGCCAGCAGCGTATCGAGCGGGGGCGCGACCGGGGAGCTGTTTTTT	CASSVSSGGATGELFF
TRBV3-1	.	.	13	TRBJ1-6	TGTGCCAGCACAGAGAGGGCTGGTTCACCCCTCCACTTT	CASTERAGSPLHF
TRBV24-1	.	TRBD1	13	TRBJ1-2	TGTGCCACCAGTGACCGGGACAGCCGTGGCTACACCTTC	CATSDRDSRGYTF
TRBV5-1	few	TRBD2	15	TRBJ2-7	TGCGCCAGCAGCTTAAGCGGGGGGGCTTCCCACGAGCAGTACTTC	CASSLSGGASHEQYF
TRBV7-9	many	TRBD1	19	TRBJ2-4	TGTGCCAGCAGTGGTAGCCCGGGACAGAATAGGCTAGCCAAAAACATTCAGTACTTC	CASSGSPGQNRLAKNIQYF
TRBV20-1	.	TRBD1	14	TRBJ2-7	TGCAGTGCTCCCCAAACCGGGACAGGATACGAGCAGTACTTC	CSAPQTGTGYEQYF
TRBV11-2	few	TRBD1	16	TRBJ1-1	TGTGCCAGCAGCACCGGGACAGGGGTTTTGAACACTGAAGCTTTCTTT	CASSTGTGVLNTEAFF
TRBV12-3/TRBV12-4	.	.	16	TRBJ2-2	TGTGCCAGCACCATATTCCCGGGTCTCAGAGGTGGGGAGCTGTTTTTT	CASTIFPGLRGGELFF
TRBV7-9	.	.	15	TRBJ1-1	TGTGCCAGCAGCCCACCGGGGGGGCCCTTCACTGAAGCTTTCTTT	CASSPPGGPFTEAFF
TRBV7-2	.	TRBD2	17	TRBJ2-7	TGTGCCAGCAGCTTGGCCCGCAGTAGAGCGGGAGTAAGCGAGCAGTACTTC	CASSLARSRAGVSEQYF
TRBV29-1	many	TRBD1	13	TRBJ2-1	TGCAGCGGCGTCCAGGGGGCCTACAATGAGCAGTTCTTC	CSGVQGAYNEQFF
TRBV6-6	.	.	13	TRBJ2-1	TGTGCCAGAAGTACCAACAGTTACAATGAGCAGTTCTTC	CARSTNSYNEQFF
TRBV27	.	.	14	TRBJ1-2	TGTGCCAGCAGTCCCAAGTGGGGTAACTATGGCTACACCTTC	CASSPKWGNYGYTF
TRBV7-2	.	.	13	TRBJ1-1	TGTGCCAGCAGCCCCAACACGTTTCTTGGGGCTTTCTTT	CASSPNTFLGAFF
TRBV6-5	.	.	11	TRBJ1-1	TGTGCCAGCACAGATAACACTGAAGCTTTCTTT	CASTDNTEAFF
TRBV27	.	.	15	TRBJ2-1	TGTGCCAGCCATGTCACGGGAGCGTCAGACGGTGAGCAGTTCTTC	CASHVTGASDGEQFF
TRBV20-1	few	TRBD1	13	TRBJ2-7	TGCAGTGCTAGAGCTGGGACAGGGGGCGAGCAGTACTTC	CSARAGTGGEQYF